Reported below is one TCR beta chain. Unmatched junction bases numbered 3, after V lost 2 bases and J lost 8 bases. This CDR3 contains 14 residues. CDR1 and CDR2 (germline): KGHDR, SFDVKD. Using immunoSEQ multiplex PCR, the repertoire was profiled, and TCRdb retains in-frame clones only, with some absent. Of a few hundred thousand clones listed, roughly 88% are singletons. Described treatment: roughly 18 received Ad26.COV2.S at low or high dose, single or two shots; a few received placebo; per-sample allocation not given. Sampling happened 63 days after the first vaccine or placebo injection. These data belong to a study of Ad26.COV2.S vaccination and SARS-CoV-2 variants.

This TCR was sampled from a person between 18 and 60 years old who received the Ad26.COV2.S COVID-19 vaccine or a placebo. The source material was peripheral blood, sampled in a trial of Ad26.COV2.S vaccine versus placebo. This chain uses TRBV24-1 with TRBJ1-2; 11 bases match TRBD1. The CDR3 sequence is CATSDSGQGGGYTF. In DNA form, the CDR3 reads TGTGCCACCAGTGATTCGGGACAGGGGGGAGGCTACACCTTC.